This T cell receptor beta chain was captured by sequencing in a study of OX40 agonist ivuxolimab in advanced cancers. TCRdb's table, derived via immunoSEQ multiplex PCR, lists solely in-frame clones and lacks some. Of 40,000 or so clones in the sample, 85% to 90% were seen once. Study-wide findings and caveats: More expanded clones were found, on average, in CD8+ than in CD4+ T cells.

Autoimmune disease history or systemic immunosuppression excluded patients. Germline V CDR1 and CDR2: SGHVS, FNYEAQ. The V gene lost 5 bases and the J gene lost 3 bases, with 18 bases spanning the gap. This CDR3 region has 16 residues. As for this clone: Its specificity is not known.

This specimen consisted of CD4+ or CD8+ T cells sorted from blood, obtained in a trial of the OX40 agonist ivuxolimab. The chain employs TRBV7-6 and TRBJ2-3; no reliable D call. The TCR was taken from an adult with an advanced solid tumor such as melanoma, head and neck, liver or kidney cancer. The CDR3 DNA reads TGTGCCAGCAGCCCGCGAGCTAGTGGGTGGACAGATACGCAGTATTTT. It specifies CASSPRASGWTDTQYF.